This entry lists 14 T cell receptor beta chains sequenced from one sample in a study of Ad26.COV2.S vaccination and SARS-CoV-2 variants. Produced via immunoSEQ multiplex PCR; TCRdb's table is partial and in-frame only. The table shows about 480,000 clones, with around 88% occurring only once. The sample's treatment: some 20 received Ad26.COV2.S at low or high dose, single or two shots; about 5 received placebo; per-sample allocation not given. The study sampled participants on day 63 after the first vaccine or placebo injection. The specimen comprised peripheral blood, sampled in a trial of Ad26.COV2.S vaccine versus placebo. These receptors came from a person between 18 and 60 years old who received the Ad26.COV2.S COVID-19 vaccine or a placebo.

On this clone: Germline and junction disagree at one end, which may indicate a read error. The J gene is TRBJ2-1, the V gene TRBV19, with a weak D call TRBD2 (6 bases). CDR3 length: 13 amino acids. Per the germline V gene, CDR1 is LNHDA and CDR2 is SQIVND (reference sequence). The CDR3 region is CASSIGSGRERFF. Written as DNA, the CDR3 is TGTGCCAGTAGTATCGGTAGCGGAAGAGAGCGGTTCTTC.

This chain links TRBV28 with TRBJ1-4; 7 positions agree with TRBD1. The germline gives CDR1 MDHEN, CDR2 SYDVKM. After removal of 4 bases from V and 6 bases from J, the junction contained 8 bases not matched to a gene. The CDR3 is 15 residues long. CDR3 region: CASSSRVRGDEKLFF. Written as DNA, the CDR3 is TGTGCCAGCAGTTCAAGGGTCAGGGGGGATGAAAAACTGTTTTTT.

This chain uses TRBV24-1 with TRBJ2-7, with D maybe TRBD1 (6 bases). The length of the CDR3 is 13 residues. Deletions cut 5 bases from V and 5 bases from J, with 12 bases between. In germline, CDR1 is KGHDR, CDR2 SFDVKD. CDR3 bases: TGTGCCACCAGTGGGAGTACAGGGAACGAGCAGTACTTC. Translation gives CATSGSTGNEQYF.

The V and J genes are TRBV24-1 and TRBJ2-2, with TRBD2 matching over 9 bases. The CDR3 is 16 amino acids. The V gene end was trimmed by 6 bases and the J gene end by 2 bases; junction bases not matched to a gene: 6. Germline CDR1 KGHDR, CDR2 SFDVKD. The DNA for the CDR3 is TGTGCCACCAGTTCGATTAGCGGGAGCAACACCGGGGAGCTGTTTTTT. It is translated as CATSSISGSNTGELFF.

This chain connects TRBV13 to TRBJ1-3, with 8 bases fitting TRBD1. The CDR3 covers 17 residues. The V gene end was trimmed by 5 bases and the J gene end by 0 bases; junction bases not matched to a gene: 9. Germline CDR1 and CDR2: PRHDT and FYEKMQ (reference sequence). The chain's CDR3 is CASSKGTGFASGNTIYF. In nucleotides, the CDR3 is TGTGCCAGCAGCAAAGGGACAGGTTTTGCCTCTGGAAACACCATATATTTT.

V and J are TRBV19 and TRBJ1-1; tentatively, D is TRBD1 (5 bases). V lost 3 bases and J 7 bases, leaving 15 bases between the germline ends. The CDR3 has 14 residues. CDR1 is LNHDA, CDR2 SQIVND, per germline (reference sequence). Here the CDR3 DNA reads TGTGCCAGTAGTATCCCAGGGTCGCGACTTGAAGCTTTCTTT. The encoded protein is CASSIPGSRLEAFF. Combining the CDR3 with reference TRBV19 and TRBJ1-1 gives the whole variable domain DGGITQSPKYLFRKEGQNVTLSCEQNLNHDAMYWYRQDPGQGLRLIYYSQIVNDFQKGDIAEGYSVSREKKESFPLTVTSAQKNPTAFYLCASSIPGSRLEAFFGQGTRLTVV.

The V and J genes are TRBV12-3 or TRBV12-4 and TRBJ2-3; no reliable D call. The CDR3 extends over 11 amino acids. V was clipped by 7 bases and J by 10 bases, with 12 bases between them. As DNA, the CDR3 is TGTGCCAGCACGCAGTCGGGTCCGCAGTATTTT. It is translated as CASTQSGPQYF.

This CDR3 is CASSPDLDSYGYTF. The CDR3 DNA reads TGTGCCAGCTCACCGGACCTAGACAGTTATGGCTACACCTTC. The chain has TRBV18 and TRBJ1-2; tentatively, D is TRBD1 (5 bases). Trimming left V 3 bases short and J 5 bases short, with 13 bases between. This CDR3 spans 14 amino acids. Germline V gene data show CDR1 as KGHSH and CDR2 as LQKENI.

DNA of the CDR3: TGTGCCAGCAGTGAAGGTGGGGGAAACTATGGCTACACCTTC. It is translated as CASSEGGGNYGYTF. V usage is TRBV2 and J usage is TRBJ1-2; a possible D gene is TRBD1 (5 bases). CDR1 is SNHLY and CDR2 is FYNNEI in the germline V gene. The CDR3 runs to 14 residues. Trimming removed 1 base at V and 2 bases at J, with 8 bases between.

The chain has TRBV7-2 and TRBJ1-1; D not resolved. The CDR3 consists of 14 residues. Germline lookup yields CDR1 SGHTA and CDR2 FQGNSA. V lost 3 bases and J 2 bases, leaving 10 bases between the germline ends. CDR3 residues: CASSLQAPNTEAFF. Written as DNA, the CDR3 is TGTGCCAGCAGCTTGCAGGCACCCAACACTGAAGCTTTCTTT.

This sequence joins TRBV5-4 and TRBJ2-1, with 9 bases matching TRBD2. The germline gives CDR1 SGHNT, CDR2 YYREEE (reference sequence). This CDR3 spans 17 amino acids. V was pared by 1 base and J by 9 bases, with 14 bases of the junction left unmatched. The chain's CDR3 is CASSLKGAGGLGREQFF. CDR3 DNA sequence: TGTGCCAGCAGCTTGAAAGGCGCGGGAGGGCTTGGTCGTGAGCAGTTCTTC.

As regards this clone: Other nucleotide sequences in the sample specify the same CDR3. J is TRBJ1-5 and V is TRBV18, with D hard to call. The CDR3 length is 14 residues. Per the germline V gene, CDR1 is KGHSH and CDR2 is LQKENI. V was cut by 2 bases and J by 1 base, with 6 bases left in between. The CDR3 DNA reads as TGTGCCAGCTCACCAGGGCAGAGCAATCAGCCCCAGCATTTT. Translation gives CASSPGQSNQPQHF.

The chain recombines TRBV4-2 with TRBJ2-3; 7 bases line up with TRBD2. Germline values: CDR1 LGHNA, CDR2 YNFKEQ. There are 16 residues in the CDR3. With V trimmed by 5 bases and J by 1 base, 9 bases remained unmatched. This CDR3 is CASSFQPGGGTDTQYF. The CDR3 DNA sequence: TGTGCCAGCAGCTTCCAACCGGGAGGTGGCACAGATACGCAGTATTTT.

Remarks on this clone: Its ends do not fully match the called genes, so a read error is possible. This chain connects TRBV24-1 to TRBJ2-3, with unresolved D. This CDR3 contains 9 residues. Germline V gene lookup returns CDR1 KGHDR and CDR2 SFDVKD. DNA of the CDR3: TGTGCCACCAGTGACCCTTGGGTCTTT. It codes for CATSDPWVF.